This TCR beta chain emerged from a study of immune evolution from preneoplasia to lung adenocarcinoma. General study results and limits: From normal lung to invasive adenocarcinoma, top clone frequencies appeared to decrease. Normal lung had highest clonality; later lesions appeared denser, more diverse.

This clone was detected only a few times. Its antigen is unknown. The data were produced by immunoSEQ multiplex PCR, yet TCRdb's version contains in-frame clones alone and is incomplete. The sample holds approximately 5,000 clones, roughly four fifths seen once. Resections took place in Japan or China from about 2014 to 2018. The V end lost 1 base, the J end lost 3 bases, and 12 bases lay between the germline ends. The CDR3 length is 15 residues. In germline, CDR1 is SGHAT, CDR2 FQNNGV. The source of this sequence is a person aged 45-69 years with lung adenocarcinoma. The specimen was FFPE normal lung tissue adjacent to the tumor. The chain employs TRBV11-2 and TRBJ1-2; D gene unclear. The CDR3 loop reads CASSLGKGSHYGYTF. The CDR3, as DNA: TGTGCCAGCAGCTTAGGCAAAGGCTCCCACTATGGCTACACCTTC.